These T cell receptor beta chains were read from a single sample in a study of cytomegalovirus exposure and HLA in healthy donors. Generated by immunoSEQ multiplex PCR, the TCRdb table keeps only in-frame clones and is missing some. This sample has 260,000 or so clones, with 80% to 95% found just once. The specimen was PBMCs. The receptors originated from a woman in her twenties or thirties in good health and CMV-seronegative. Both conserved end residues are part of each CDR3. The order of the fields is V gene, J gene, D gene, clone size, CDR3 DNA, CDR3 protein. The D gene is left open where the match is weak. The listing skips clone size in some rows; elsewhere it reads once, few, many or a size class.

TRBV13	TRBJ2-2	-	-	TGTGCCAGCAGCTTTACAGGTGGAAGGACCGGGGAGCTGTTTTTT	CASSFTGGRTGELFF
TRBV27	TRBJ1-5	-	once	TGTGCCAGCAACCCCCGAAGAGGCAATCAGCCCCAGCATTTT	CASNPRRGNQPQHF
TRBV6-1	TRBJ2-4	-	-	TGTGCCAGCAATGGAAACATTCAGTACTTC	CASNGNIQYF
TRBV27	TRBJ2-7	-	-	TGTGCCAGCAGTTTATCGATGTTCAGGGAGCAGTACTTC	CASSLSMFREQYF
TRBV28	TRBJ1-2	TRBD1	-	TGTGCCAGCAGTTTAGACGGGACAGGGGATGGCTACACCTTC	CASSLDGTGDGYTF
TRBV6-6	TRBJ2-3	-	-	TGTGCCAGCAGGACAGACATACCCACAGATACGCAGTATTTT	CASRTDIPTDTQYF
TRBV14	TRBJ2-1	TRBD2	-	TGTGCCAGCAGCCAATTATCAGCGGGGGGAAGCCATAGCTACAATGAGCAGTTCTTC	CASSQLSAGGSHSYNEQFF
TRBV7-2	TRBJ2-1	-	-	TGTGCCAGCAGCTTAGTCGTGACAGCTGAGCAGTTCTTC	CASSLVVTAEQFF
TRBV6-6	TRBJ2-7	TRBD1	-	TGTGCCAGCACGACAGGACAGGGTTCCTACGAGCAGTACTTC	CASTTGQGSYEQYF
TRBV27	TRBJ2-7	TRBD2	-	TGTGCCAGCAGTTTATCGGGGGCTAGCGGGACCTACGAGCAGTACTTC	CASSLSGASGTYEQYF
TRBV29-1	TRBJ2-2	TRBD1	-	TGCAGCGTTGAAATCCCCCAGGGGGCGGGTGACACCGGGGAGCTGTTTTTT	CSVEIPQGAGDTGELFF
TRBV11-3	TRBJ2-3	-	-	TGTGCCAGCAGCTTAGCAGAATTCGGTACAGATACGCAGTATTTT	CASSLAEFGTDTQYF
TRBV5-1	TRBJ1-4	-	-	TGCGCCAGCAGCTTGGCATCAGACGAAAAACTGTTTTTT	CASSLASDEKLFF
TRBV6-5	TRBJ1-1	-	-	TGTGCCAGCAGGCCCCCTCGGGGTCGGAACACTGAAGCTTTCTTT	CASRPPRGRNTEAFF
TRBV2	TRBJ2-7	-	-	TGTGCCAGCAGGGACCCCGGGGGCACCTACGAGCAGTACTTC	CASRDPGGTYEQYF
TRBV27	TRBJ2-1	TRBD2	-	TGTGCCAGCAGTGTCGGGGGGGTGTGGAATGAGCAGTTCTTC	CASSVGGVWNEQFF
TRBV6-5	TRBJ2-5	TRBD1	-	TGTGCCAGCAGAGTGACAGGGGACGGAGAGACCCAGTACTTC	CASRVTGDGETQYF
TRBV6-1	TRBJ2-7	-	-	TGTGCCAGCAGATACGGGGGTTTGTACGAGCAGTACTTC	CASRYGGLYEQYF
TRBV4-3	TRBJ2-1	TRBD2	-	TGCGCCAGCAGCCAAGGACTAGCGGGAAACAATGAGCAGTTCTTC	CASSQGLAGNNEQFF
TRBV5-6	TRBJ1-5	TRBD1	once	TGTGCCAGCAGCGGGCAGGGGGGGCCCCAGCATTTT	CASSGQGGPQHF
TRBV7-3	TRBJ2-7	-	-	TGTGCCAGCAGCTTAACTAAGAGGCCCACACTATTCTACGAGCAGTACTTC	CASSLTKRPTLFYEQYF
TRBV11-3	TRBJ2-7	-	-	TGTGCCAGTGGAGGTCTGACTTACGAGCAGTACTTC	CASGGLTYEQYF
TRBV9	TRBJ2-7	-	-	TGTGCCAGCAGCTCCCGGGCTTCCTACGAGCAGTACTTC	CASSSRASYEQYF
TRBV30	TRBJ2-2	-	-	TGTGCCTGGACCCTCGCCGGGGAGCTGTTTTTT	CAWTLAGELFF
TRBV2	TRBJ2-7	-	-	TGTGCCAGCAGGGGAAGCTCGAAGGTTGGGTACGAGCAGTACTTC	CASRGSSKVGYEQYF
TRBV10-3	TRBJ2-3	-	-	TGTGCCATCAAGGGAGCTTCCCCCACAGATACGCAGTATTTT	CAIKGASPTDTQYF
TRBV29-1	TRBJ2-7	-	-	TGCAGCGTCTCATGGTTAGGCAACTCCTACGAGCAGTACTTC	CSVSWLGNSYEQYF
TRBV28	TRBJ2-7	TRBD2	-	TGTGCCAGCAGTTTACTAGCGGGACCCTACGAGCAGTACTTC	CASSLLAGPYEQYF
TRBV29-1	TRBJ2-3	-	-	TGCAGCGTTGAAGATCAGAGGCAAACAGATACGCAGTATTTT	CSVEDQRQTDTQYF
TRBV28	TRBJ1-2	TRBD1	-	TGTGCCAGCAGACCGACAGGGGCGCATAACTATGGCTACACCTTC	CASRPTGAHNYGYTF
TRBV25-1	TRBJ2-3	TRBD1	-	TGTGCCAGCAGTCCCCAGGGGGCTCGGTCCACAGATACGCAGTATTTT	CASSPQGARSTDTQYF
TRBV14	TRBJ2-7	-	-	TGTGCCAGCAGCCAGGAGGGACCCTTATACGAGCAGTACTTC	CASSQEGPLYEQYF
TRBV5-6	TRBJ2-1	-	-	TGTGCCAGCAGCTTGAGACAGACCGGGATAGGTGAGCAGTTCTTC	CASSLRQTGIGEQFF
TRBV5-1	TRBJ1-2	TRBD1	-	TGCGCCAGCAGCTTGTCGGGGACAGGGATGAATGGCTACACCTTC	CASSLSGTGMNGYTF
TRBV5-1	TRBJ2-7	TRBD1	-	TGCGCCAGCAGTGAAGACGATACCGGGACAGGGGTGTGGGAGCAGTACTTC	CASSEDDTGTGVWEQYF
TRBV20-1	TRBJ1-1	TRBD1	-	TGCAGTGGACAGGGGGCGGTTGAAGCTTTCTTT	CSGQGAVEAFF
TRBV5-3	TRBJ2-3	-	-	TGTGCCAGAAGGACAAGCACAGATACGCAGTATTTT	CARRTSTDTQYF
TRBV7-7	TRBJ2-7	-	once	TGTGCCAGCAGCTTTGGGCGGGGGCCAGGTTACGAGCAGTACTTC	CASSFGRGPGYEQYF
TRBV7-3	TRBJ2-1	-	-	TGTGCCAGCAGCTTAGGGAACAATGAGCAGTTCTTC	CASSLGNNEQFF
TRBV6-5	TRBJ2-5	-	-	TGTGCCAGCAGTTACTCGGTCCTTACTCCCCAGTACTTC	CASSYSVLTPQYF
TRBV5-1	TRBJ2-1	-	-	TGCGCCAGCAGCCCGGTAGCTGGCAATGAGCAGTTCTTC	CASSPVAGNEQFF
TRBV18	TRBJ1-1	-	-	-	CASSLYQEAAFF
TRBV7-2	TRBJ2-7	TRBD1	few	TGTGCCAGCAGCTTAGGAGTACAGGGGTGGGAGCAGTACTTC	CASSLGVQGWEQYF
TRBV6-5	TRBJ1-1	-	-	TGTGCCAGCAGTTTCAGGGGCACTGAAGCTTTCTTT	CASSFRGTEAFF
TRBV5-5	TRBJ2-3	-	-	TGTGCCAGCCAGGTCGGAGATACGCAGTATTTT	CASQVGDTQYF
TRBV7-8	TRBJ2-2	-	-	TGTGCCAGCAGCCAGCTTAGTCCAGCGGTCGCGAACACCGGGGAGCTGTTTTTT	CASSQLSPAVANTGELFF
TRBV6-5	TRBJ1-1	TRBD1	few	TGTGCCAGCAGTGTGGACAGGACCAACACTGAAGCTTTCTTT	CASSVDRTNTEAFF
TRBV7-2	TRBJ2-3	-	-	TGTGCCAGCAGCTTAGCCCCCGGGAGAGGGACAGATACGCAGTATTTT	CASSLAPGRGTDTQYF
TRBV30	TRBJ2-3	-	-	TGTGCCTGGATGACCGCAGGGAGTTCGGCAGATACGCAGTATTTT	CAWMTAGSSADTQYF